Listed below are T cell receptor beta chains from one sample, sequenced in a study of CD8+ T cells in alopecia areata. Profiling relied on immunoSEQ multiplex PCR, and the TCRdb table lists in-frame clones only, not all of them. Of about 200,000 clones in the sample, about three fifths are singletons; the top ten hold roughly 4.2%. The source was CD4+ T cells sorted from blood, collected at week 4, from a patient treated with tofacitinib. All receptors come from a human donor with alopecia areata. Both conserved end residues are part of each CDR3. The D gene is left open where the match is weak. Not every row has a clone size; where given, it reads once, few, many or a size class.

clone_size: once
d_call: -
v_call: TRBV2
j_call: TRBJ1-1
cdr3_aa: CASSATGMNTEAFF
cdr3_nt: TGTGCCAGCAGTGCCACAGGGATGAACACTGAAGCTTTCTTT

clone_size: -
d_call: TRBD2
v_call: TRBV11-2
j_call: TRBJ2-1
cdr3_aa: CASSVRGLVNNEQFF
cdr3_nt: TGTGCCAGCAGCGTGAGGGGACTAGTAAACAATGAGCAGTTCTTC

clone_size: -
d_call: TRBD1
v_call: TRBV7-2
j_call: TRBJ2-5
cdr3_aa: CASSQGQGGTQYF
cdr3_nt: TGTGCCAGCAGCCAAGGACAGGGTGGGACCCAGTACTTC

clone_size: -
d_call: -
v_call: TRBV29-1
j_call: TRBJ1-2
cdr3_aa: CSVEDIGRVYGYTF
cdr3_nt: TGCAGCGTTGAAGATATAGGCAGGGTGTATGGCTACACCTTC

clone_size: few
d_call: -
v_call: TRBV2
j_call: TRBJ1-5
cdr3_aa: CASSDTGSNQPQHF
cdr3_nt: TGTGCCAGCAGTGACACAGGGAGCAATCAGCCCCAGCATTTT

clone_size: few
d_call: -
v_call: TRBV7-2
j_call: TRBJ2-2
cdr3_aa: CASSYSGAAGELFF
cdr3_nt: TGTGCCAGCAGCTACTCAGGGGCGGCCGGGGAGCTGTTTTTT

clone_size: -
d_call: TRBD1
v_call: TRBV10-3
j_call: TRBJ1-2
cdr3_aa: CAIRETTGGHGYTF
cdr3_nt: TGTGCCATCAGAGAAACGACAGGGGGGCATGGCTACACCTTC

clone_size: few
d_call: -
v_call: TRBV4-1
j_call: TRBJ1-6
cdr3_aa: CASSQEEQVSSLHF
cdr3_nt: TGCGCCAGCAGCCAAGAAGAACAGGTGTCGTCCCTCCACTTT

clone_size: -
d_call: TRBD1
v_call: TRBV2
j_call: TRBJ2-7
cdr3_aa: CASSSGTGGFGQYF
cdr3_nt: TGTGCCAGCAGCTCCGGGACAGGGGGTTTCGGGCAGTACTTC

clone_size: -
d_call: TRBD1
v_call: TRBV29-1
j_call: TRBJ1-2
cdr3_aa: CSGTGDRDYGYTF
cdr3_nt: TGCAGCGGGACAGGGGATAGGGACTATGGCTACACCTTC

clone_size: -
d_call: TRBD1
v_call: TRBV7-2
j_call: TRBJ2-1
cdr3_aa: CASSLGTGDYNEQFF
cdr3_nt: TGTGCCAGCAGCTTAGGGACAGGGGACTACAATGAGCAGTTCTTC

clone_size: -
d_call: TRBD2
v_call: TRBV5-1
j_call: TRBJ2-3
cdr3_aa: CASRPEASGGVGDTQYF
cdr3_nt: TGCGCCAGCAGACCCGAAGCAAGCGGGGGGGTCGGAGATACGCAGTATTTT

clone_size: -
d_call: -
v_call: TRBV7-9
j_call: TRBJ2-1
cdr3_aa: CASSLEGEVDEQFF
cdr3_nt: TGTGCCAGCAGCTTAGAGGGGGAGGTGGATGAGCAGTTCTTC